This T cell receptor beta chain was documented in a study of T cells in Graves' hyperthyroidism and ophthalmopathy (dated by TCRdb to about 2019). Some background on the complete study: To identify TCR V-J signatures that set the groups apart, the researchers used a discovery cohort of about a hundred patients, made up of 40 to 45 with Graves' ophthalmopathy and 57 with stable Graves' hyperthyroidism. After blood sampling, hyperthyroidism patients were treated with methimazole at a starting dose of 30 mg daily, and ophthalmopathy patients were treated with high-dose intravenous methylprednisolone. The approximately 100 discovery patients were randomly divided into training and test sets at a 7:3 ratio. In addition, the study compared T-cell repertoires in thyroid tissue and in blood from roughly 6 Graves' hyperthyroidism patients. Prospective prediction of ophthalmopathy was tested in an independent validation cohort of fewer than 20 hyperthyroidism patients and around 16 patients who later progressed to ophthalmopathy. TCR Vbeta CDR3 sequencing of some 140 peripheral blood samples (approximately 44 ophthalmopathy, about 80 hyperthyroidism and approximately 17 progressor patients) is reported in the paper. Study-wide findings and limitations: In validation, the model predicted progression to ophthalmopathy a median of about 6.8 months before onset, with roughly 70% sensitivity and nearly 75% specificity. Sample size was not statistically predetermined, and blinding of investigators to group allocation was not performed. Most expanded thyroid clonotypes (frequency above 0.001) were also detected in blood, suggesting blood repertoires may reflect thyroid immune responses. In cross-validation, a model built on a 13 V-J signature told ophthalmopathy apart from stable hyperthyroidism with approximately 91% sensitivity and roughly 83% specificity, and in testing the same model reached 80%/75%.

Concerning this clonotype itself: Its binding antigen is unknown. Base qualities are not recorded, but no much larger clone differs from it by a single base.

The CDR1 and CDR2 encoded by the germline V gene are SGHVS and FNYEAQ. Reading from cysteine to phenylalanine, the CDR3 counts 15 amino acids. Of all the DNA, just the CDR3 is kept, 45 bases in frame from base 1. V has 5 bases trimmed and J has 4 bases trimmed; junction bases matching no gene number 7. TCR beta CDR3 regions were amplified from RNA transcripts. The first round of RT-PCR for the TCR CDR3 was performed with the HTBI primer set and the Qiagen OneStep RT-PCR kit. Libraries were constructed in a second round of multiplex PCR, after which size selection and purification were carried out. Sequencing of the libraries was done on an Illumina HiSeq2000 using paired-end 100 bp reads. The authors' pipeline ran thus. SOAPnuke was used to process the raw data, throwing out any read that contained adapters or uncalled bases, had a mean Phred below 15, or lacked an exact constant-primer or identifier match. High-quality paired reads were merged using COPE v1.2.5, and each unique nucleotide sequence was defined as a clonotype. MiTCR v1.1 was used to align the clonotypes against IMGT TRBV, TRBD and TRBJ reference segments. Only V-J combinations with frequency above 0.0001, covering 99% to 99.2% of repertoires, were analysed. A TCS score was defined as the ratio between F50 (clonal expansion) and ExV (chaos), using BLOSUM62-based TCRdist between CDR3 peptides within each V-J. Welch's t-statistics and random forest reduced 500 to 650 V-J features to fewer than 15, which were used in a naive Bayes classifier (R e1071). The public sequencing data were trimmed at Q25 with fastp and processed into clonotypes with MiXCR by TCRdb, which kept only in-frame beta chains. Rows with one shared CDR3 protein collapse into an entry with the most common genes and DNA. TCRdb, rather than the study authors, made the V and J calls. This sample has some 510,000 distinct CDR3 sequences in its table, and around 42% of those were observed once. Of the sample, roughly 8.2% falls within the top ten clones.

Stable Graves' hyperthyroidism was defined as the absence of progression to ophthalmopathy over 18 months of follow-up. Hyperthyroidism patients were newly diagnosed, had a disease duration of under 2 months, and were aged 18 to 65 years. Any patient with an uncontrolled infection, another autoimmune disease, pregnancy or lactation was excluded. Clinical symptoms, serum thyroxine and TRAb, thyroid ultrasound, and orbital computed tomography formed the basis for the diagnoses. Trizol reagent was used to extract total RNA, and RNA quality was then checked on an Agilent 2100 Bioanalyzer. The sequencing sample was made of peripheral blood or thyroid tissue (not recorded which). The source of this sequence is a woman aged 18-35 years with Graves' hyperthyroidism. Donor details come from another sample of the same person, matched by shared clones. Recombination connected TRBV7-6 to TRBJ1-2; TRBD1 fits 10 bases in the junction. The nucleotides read TGTGCCAGCAGCAGGGGGGACAGGGGAGTCTATGGCTACACCTTC. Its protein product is CASSRGDRGVYGYTF. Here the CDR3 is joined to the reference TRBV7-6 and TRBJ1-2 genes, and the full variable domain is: GAGVSQSPRYKVTKRGQDVALRCDPISGHVSLYWYRQALGQGPEFLTYFNYEAQQDKSGLPNDRFSAERPEGSISTLTIQRTEQRDSAMYRCASSRGDRGVYGYTFGSGTRLTVV.